This entry features one T cell receptor beta chain sequence. Ten or more counts support this clonotype. Its antigen is unknown. Per-nucleotide qualities are absent, and no much larger clonotype sits a single base away. Taken from the germline V gene (reference sequence), the CDR1 and CDR2 loops are GTSNPN and SVGIG. The CDR3 has 11 amino acids, counting the end cysteine and phenylalanine. Left in the record is the CDR3 DNA by itself, 33 bases read in frame from the first base. V is reduced by 5 bases and J by 2 bases, leaving a spacing of 6 bases between them. This record comes from a study of CD8+CD57+ T cells in acquired aplastic anemia (dated by TCRdb to 2017 to 2018). General notes on the study: On average, sorted CD4+ and CD8+ cells yielded about 3 ug of extracted DNA, with a range of about 0.18 to 30 ug. For healthy donor samples, the average read count was about 9.8 million for CD4+ cells and 11 million to 14 million for CD8+ cells. Here is what the overall study found, with its caveats: CD8+ Simpson's diversity did not differ significantly between patients and healthy controls (P=0.060). Twenty-nine CD8+ CDR3 sequences were shared between patients and controls but appeared highly expressed in patients and within their immunodominant clones.

Genomic DNA was used as template for profiling of TCR beta VDJ combinations and CDR3 sequences. TCR repertoire sequencing was run on an Illumina HiSeq 2000. Processing in the source paper ran as follows. Repertoire assessment relied on Simpson's diversity index, CDR3 size and DJ length profiles, and TRBV/TRBJ rearrangement plots. The immunodominant clone was defined as the most abundant DNA sequence in deep sequencing data. CDR3 amino acid sequences were screened for sharing across subjects and were compared with published repertoires and the VDJdb database. TCRdb took the public reads, trimmed them with fastp at Q25, ran MiXCR for clone calling and kept in-frame beta chains. CDR3 protein duplicates are merged, each entry listing the most common genes and DNA. In this record, the V and J calls reflect TCRdb's handling and not the investigators' own analysis. The sample profile shows about 100,000 distinct CDR3 sequences; 50% to 65% of them were found once. The ten top clones hold roughly a third of the sample.

The study deep-sequenced TCR repertoires of sorted CD4+ and CD8+ blood T cells from severe aplastic anemia patients and healthy subjects. Ficoll-Paque density gradient centrifugation was used to isolate peripheral blood mononuclear cells. Before DNA extraction, CD4+ and CD8+ T cells were sorted with FACS or magnetic beads. This receptor was taken from a human donor in good health, serving as a control. The sample consisted of sorted CD4+, CD8+, or CD8+CD57+ T cells (not recorded which) from PBMCs. The rearranged segments are TRBV30 and TRBJ1-1; the D gene lacks a confident call. The DNA sequence reads TGTGCCTGGTCCATAAACACTGAAGCTTTCTTT. It codes for CAWSINTEAFF.